This T cell receptor beta chain was recovered during a study of long-term antiretroviral therapy in people with HIV. The CDR3 consists of 16 residues. Between the trimmed V and J ends, which lost 0 bases and 7 bases, there was a span of 16 bases. The germline V gene encodes CDR1 SGHAT and CDR2 FQNNGV. Survey-level immunoSEQ v3.0 assays were run. Data came from immunoSEQ multiplex PCR; TCRdb stores just in-frame clones and leaves some out. The table has some 35,000 clones, around 94% seen once. This TCR was recovered from a woman aged 50 to 65 with HIV. The chain has TRBV11-2 and TRBJ2-1, with D perhaps TRBD1 or TRBD2 (5 bases each). The source material was unsorted PBMCs, sampled approximately 5.1 years after starting antiretroviral therapy. CDR3 sequence (DNA): TGTGCCAGCAGCTTAGATCTCGGGACGGTTCGGAATGAGCAGTTCTTC. Protein: CASSLDLGTVRNEQFF.